These 2 T cell receptor beta chains share one sample of origin, sequenced in a study of blood T cell repertoires in COVID-19. Clones were sequenced by immunoSEQ multiplex PCR, and TCRdb holds only the in-frame ones, with some missing. The sample holds more than 130,000 clones, 88% seen once. The source material was peripheral blood. These TCRs come from a man aged 45-60 years with active or convalescent COVID-19.

V gene TRBV14 combines with J gene TRBJ2-1; 11 bases map to TRBD2. The CDR3 extends over 15 amino acids. CDR1 and CDR2 from the germline V gene are SGHDN and FVKESK. Trimming at V came to 3 bases and at J to 9 bases, leaving 7 bases not matched to a gene. The CDR3 protein is CASSHIAGGPSEQFF. In DNA form, the CDR3 reads TGTGCCAGCAGCCACATAGCGGGAGGGCCTAGTGAGCAGTTCTTC.

The chain uses TRBV7-9 and TRBJ2-7; a weak D match, TRBD1 (5 bases). The CDR3 has 14 amino acids. Trimming took off 1 base at V and 2 bases at J, with 9 bases between the two ends. The germline V gene has CDR1 SEHNR and CDR2 FQNEAQ (reference sequence). The CDR3 DNA sequence: TGTGCCAGCAGCTTAGATGGGGCCCCCTACGAGCAGTACTTC. Its translation: CASSLDGAPYEQYF.